Listed below are T cell receptor beta chains from one sample, sequenced in a study of T cell repertoires in cytomegalovirus infection. TCRdb reprocessed the reads with MiXCR, giving one entry per CDR3 protein. This table holds approximately 250,000 distinct CDR3 sequences, around 6.6% found once. The specimen was PBMCs. The receptors derive from a human donor in good health (CMV status not recorded). Some clones in this sample may be carry-over from other donors' samples. CDR3s include the opening cysteine and the closing phenylalanine or tryptophan. The D gene is left open where the match is weak. Part of the rows lack a size; the others show once, few, many or a class for expanded clones.

clone size,J gene,V gene,CDR3 length,D gene,CDR3 DNA,CDR3 protein
few,TRBJ2-7,TRBV20-1,15,NA,TGCAGTGCTCGTCAACCGGGAGTTTCTCCTTACGAGCAGTACTTC,CSARQPGVSPYEQYF
many,TRBJ1-4,TRBV4-1,13,NA,TGCGCCAGCAGCCCCACCATTAATGAAAAACTGTTTTTT,CASSPTINEKLFF
many,TRBJ1-1,TRBV28,12,NA,TGTGCCAGCCTTTCCCCGGGCCTGGAAGCTTTCTTT,CASLSPGLEAFF
many,TRBJ2-1,TRBV5-6,15,NA,TGTGCCAGCAGCTTGGCCTCGGGACCTTACAATGAGCAGTTCTTC,CASSLASGPYNEQFF
many,TRBJ2-3,TRBV29-1,14,NA,TGCAGCGTTCATCATGGCAGATACACAGATACGCAGTATTTT,CSVHHGRYTDTQYF
many,TRBJ1-1,TRBV2,13,NA,TGTGCCAGCAGTGTTGGGGTAGGGGGTGGAGCTTTCTTT,CASSVGVGGGAFF
many,TRBJ1-4,TRBV28,11,NA,TGTGCCAGCAGTTCCGCGGAAAAACTGTTTTTT,CASSSAEKLFF
few,TRBJ2-5,TRBV20-1,13,NA,TGCAGTGCCTATCAGAGGGGCGGAGAGACCCAGTACTTC,CSAYQRGGETQYF
many,TRBJ2-2,TRBV19,15,NA,TGTGCCAGTAGTATGCAGGGGGGGAACACCGGGGAGCTGTTTTTT,CASSMQGGNTGELFF
many,TRBJ1-5,TRBV29-1,13,NA,TGCAGCGCGATTGGGGCGAGGGATCAGCCCCAGCATTTT,CSAIGARDQPQHF
many,TRBJ2-7,TRBV5-8,16,TRBD1,TGTGCCAGCAGCTTACGACAGGGGGTTGCCTCCCGCGAGCAGTACTTC,CASSLRQGVASREQYF
many,TRBJ1-6,TRBV6-5,15,TRBD1,TGTGCCAGCAGTTACTCCGGGACAGGGAATTCACCCCTCCACTTT,CASSYSGTGNSPLHF
many,TRBJ1-4,TRBV19,14,NA,TGTGCCAGTACTGGACCTGGAGTTCAGGAAAAACTGTTTTTT,CASTGPGVQEKLFF
many,TRBJ2-1,TRBV7-6,15,TRBD2,TGTGCCAGCAGCTTAAGAGCGGGGGACCAGAATGAGCAGTTCTTC,CASSLRAGDQNEQFF
many,TRBJ1-1,TRBV28,10,NA,TGTGCCAGCCGCCGTTCTGAAGCTTTCTTT,CASRRSEAFF
many,TRBJ1-1,TRBV12-3/TRBV12-4,12,NA,TGTGCCAGCAGTCCCGGGGAGGTAATGGCTTTCTTT,CASSPGEVMAFF
many,TRBJ2-3,TRBV6-5,15,NA,TGTGCCAGCAGTTACTCGATAGGGGGCACAGATACGCAGTATTTT,CASSYSIGGTDTQYF
few,TRBJ1-5,TRBV18,15,TRBD1,TGTGCCAGCTCACCGGGACAGGGGGCCGATCAGCCCCAGCATTTT,CASSPGQGADQPQHF
many,TRBJ1-1,TRBV29-1,13,NA,TGCAGCGCTTTCGGGACAAAGGACACTGAAGCTTTCTTT,CSAFGTKDTEAFF
many,TRBJ2-5,TRBV7-2,15,TRBD1,TGTGCCAGCAGCGATAGGGACAGGCTAGGAGAGACCCAGTACTTC,CASSDRDRLGETQYF
many,TRBJ2-7,TRBV7-8,13,NA,TGTGCCAGCAGCATTAGCCCGGGTTACGAGCAGTACTTC,CASSISPGYEQYF
NA,TRBJ2-7,TRBV28,14,NA,TGTGCCAGCAGACGCGGCGCAACCTCCTACGAGCAGTACTTC,CASRRGATSYEQYF
many,TRBJ1-1,TRBV7-9,14,NA,TGTGCCAGCAGCTTAGGGCCGGCGCACACTGAAGCTTTCTTT,CASSLGPAHTEAFF
many,TRBJ2-6,TRBV11-3,18,TRBD1,TGTGCCAGCAGCTTAGGGGACAGGTTGAGCTCTGGGGCCAACGTCCTGACTTTC,CASSLGDRLSSGANVLTF
NA,TRBJ2-5,TRBV5-1,13,NA,TGCGCCAGCAGCCCAGCCCTCCAAGAGACCCAGTACTTC,CASSPALQETQYF
many,TRBJ1-1,TRBV7-6,13,NA,TGTGCCAGCAGCTTAGACAGCGAGGCTGAAGCTTTCTTT,CASSLDSEAEAFF
many,TRBJ1-2,TRBV5-1,13,TRBD1,TGCGCCAGCAGCATGGACAGGGCGACGAGCTACACCTTC,CASSMDRATSYTF
many,TRBJ2-3,TRBV4-1,14,NA,TGCGCCAGCAGCCCCTTAAGCCGATCAGATACGCAGTATTTT,CASSPLSRSDTQYF
many,TRBJ2-3,TRBV20-1,16,TRBD2,TGCAGTGCTAGGCCTAGCGGGGGCCTGAGCACAGATACGCAGTATTTT,CSARPSGGLSTDTQYF
many,TRBJ2-5,TRBV2,15,NA,TGTGCCAGCAGTGAAGAGGCAACTAAAGGGGAGACCCAGTACTTC,CASSEEATKGETQYF
many,TRBJ1-5,TRBV7-2,15,NA,TGTGCCAGCAGCTTAGCGACAGCGGGCGGACAGCCCCAGCATTTT,CASSLATAGGQPQHF
many,TRBJ1-1,TRBV7-2,15,NA,TGTGCCAGCAGCTTAGGGACGGGGACTAACACTGAAGCTTTCTTT,CASSLGTGTNTEAFF
many,TRBJ2-2,TRBV7-2,16,TRBD1,TGTGCCAGCAGCCCCTGGACAGGGGGAAACACCGGGGAGCTGTTTTTT,CASSPWTGGNTGELFF
many,TRBJ2-1,TRBV7-9,17,TRBD1,TGTGCCAGCAGCTCTAAGCGCCGGGACAGGGGCTGGAATGAGCAGTTCTTC,CASSSKRRDRGWNEQFF
many,TRBJ2-3,TRBV7-9,12,NA,TGTGCCAGCAGCTTAGAATGGAATACGCAGTATTTT,CASSLEWNTQYF
many,TRBJ1-1,TRBV7-2,14,NA,TGTGCCAGCAGCTTGGGAGGCTTGAACACTGAAGCTTTCTTT,CASSLGGLNTEAFF
many,TRBJ2-7,TRBV29-1,13,NA,TGCAGCGTTGTATGGGGGTTTTTGGGCGAGCAGTACTTC,CSVVWGFLGEQYF
many,TRBJ2-1,TRBV7-2,14,NA,TGTGCCAGCAGCTTGGCAGGGTGGGACAATGAGCAGTTCTTC,CASSLAGWDNEQFF
many,TRBJ1-4,TRBV7-9,16,TRBD1,TGTGCCAGCAGCCCCACCGAGGGGGCTCTTAATGAAAAACTGTTTTTT,CASSPTEGALNEKLFF
many,TRBJ2-5,TRBV20-1,14,NA,TGCAGTGCTAGACATAGTAGCCGTTCAGAGACCCAGTACTTC,CSARHSSRSETQYF
once,TRBJ2-1,TRBV5-4,14,NA,TGTGCCAGCAGCTTGGACGCGTCGTTGGCTGAGCAGTTCTTC,CASSLDASLAEQFF
many,TRBJ2-5,TRBV25-1,14,NA,TGTGCCAGCAGTGAAAGTCTGGCGGGGGAGACCCAGTACTTC,CASSESLAGETQYF
few,TRBJ2-7,TRBV29-1,12,NA,TGCAGCGTTGTCTCTGGGGTGGGCGAGCAGTACTTC,CSVVSGVGEQYF
many,TRBJ2-7,TRBV10-3,9,NA,TGTGCCGTCGGCTACGAGCAGTACTTC,CAVGYEQYF
many,TRBJ1-1,TRBV3-1,16,TRBD1,TGTGCCAGCAGCCAAGAACAGGGGTCTATAGGCACTGAAGCTTTCTTT,CASSQEQGSIGTEAFF
few,TRBJ1-4,TRBV10-3,16,NA,TGTGCCATCAGTGAAGGACAGACTGCAACTAATGAAAAACTGTTTTTT,CAISEGQTATNEKLFF
many,TRBJ1-1,TRBV28,15,NA,TGTGCCAGCAGTTTAAGGGTGGCCTTAGGGACTGAAGCTTTCTTT,CASSLRVALGTEAFF
many,TRBJ2-2,TRBV15,14,TRBD1,TGTGCCACCAGCTCTGGACAGGGGACCGGGGAGCTGTTTTTT,CATSSGQGTGELFF
many,TRBJ1-3,TRBV7-2,15,NA,TGTGCCAGCAGCTCCGCGACAGGCCCAGGGAACACCATATATTTT,CASSSATGPGNTIYF
many,TRBJ1-1,TRBV7-2,12,NA,TGTGCCAGCAGCCGGCCTCGGGGTGAAGCTTTCTTT,CASSRPRGEAFF
many,TRBJ2-7,TRBV6-2/TRBV6-3,15,NA,TGTGCCAGCAGTTACCTCCTCGGGGCCCGGAACGAGCAGTACTTC,CASSYLLGARNEQYF
many,TRBJ2-4,TRBV7-9,13,TRBD1,TGTGCCAGCAGTAGACTTCAGGGGGACATTCAGTACTTC,CASSRLQGDIQYF
many,TRBJ1-5,TRBV7-2,14,NA,TGTGCCAGCAGCCCAGGACCGAGCAATCAGCCCCAGCATTTT,CASSPGPSNQPQHF
many,TRBJ2-7,TRBV7-2,14,NA,TGTGCCAGCAGCTTCAGGAGGTCCTCCTACGAGCAGTACTTC,CASSFRRSSYEQYF
many,TRBJ1-5,TRBV29-1,13,NA,TGCAGCGTTGAATGGGATAACAATCAGCCCCAGCATTTT,CSVEWDNNQPQHF
many,TRBJ2-5,TRBV7-8,21,TRBD2,TGTGCCAGCAGCTTAGCCTATGGGGGGCGGGGGGGAATTAGAGGACAAGAGACCCAGTACTTC,CASSLAYGGRGGIRGQETQYF
many,TRBJ2-7,TRBV20-1,14,NA,TGCAGTGCCCTATACCTTGGAGCAACCTACGAGCAGTACTTC,CSALYLGATYEQYF
few,TRBJ2-6,TRBV19,16,TRBD1,TGTGCCAGTAGTCGAGACAGGGGGCCTGGGGCCAACGTCCTGACTTTC,CASSRDRGPGANVLTF
many,TRBJ1-2,TRBV7-2,12,NA,TGTGCCAGCAGCTTCGATCACTATGGCTACACCTTC,CASSFDHYGYTF
NA,TRBJ2-7,TRBV20-1,13,NA,TGCAGTGCTAGCAGTATGGGATCCTACGAGCAGTACTTC,CSASSMGSYEQYF